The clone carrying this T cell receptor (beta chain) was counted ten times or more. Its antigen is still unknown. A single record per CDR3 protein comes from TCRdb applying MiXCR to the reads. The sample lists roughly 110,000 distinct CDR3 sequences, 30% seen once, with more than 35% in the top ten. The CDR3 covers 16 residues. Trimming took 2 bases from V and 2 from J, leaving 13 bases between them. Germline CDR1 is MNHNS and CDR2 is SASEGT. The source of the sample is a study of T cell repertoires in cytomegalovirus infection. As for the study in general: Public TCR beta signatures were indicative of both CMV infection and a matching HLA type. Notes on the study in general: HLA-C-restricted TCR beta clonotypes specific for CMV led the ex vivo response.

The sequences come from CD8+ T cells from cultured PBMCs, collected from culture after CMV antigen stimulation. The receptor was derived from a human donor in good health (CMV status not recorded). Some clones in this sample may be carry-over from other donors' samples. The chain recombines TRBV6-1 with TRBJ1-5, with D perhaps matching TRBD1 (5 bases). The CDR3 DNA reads TGTGCCAGCAGTGAAACTCAGGGATCGGGCAATCAGCCCCAGCATTTT. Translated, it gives CASSETQGSGNQPQHF.